This T cell receptor beta chain was identified during a study of T cell clonotyping in hematopoietic cell transplantation (dated by TCRdb to about 2021). Background on the whole study: The study collected approximately 130 blood samples from some 35 consecutive transplant recipients and their related donors. Patients were recruited between 2015 and January 2017 and followed until September 2020 or death. Findings and caveats that apply to the study as a whole: Broader posttransplant TCR repertoire diversity was predicted by donor and pretransplant recipient Inverse Simpson Index values. A decrease in recipient TCR diversity was observed after transplant, and a progressive increase in pathologically expanded clonotypes was seen from day 30 to day 180. Only a small fraction of recipient repertoires overlapped donor repertoires, with over 95% appearing de novo at the given depth. The sample size was limited, and because cells were not sorted, the contributions of CD4 and CD8 repertoires could not be separated.

In regard to this clone: Its specific antigen is unknown. No base qualities exist here, and no much larger clone lies one base off it.

Blood samples for TCR beta sequencing were given by related transplant donors. Nuclei Lysis Solution was used to extract genomic DNA from fresh or cryopreserved unfractionated peripheral blood mononuclear cells. The junction carries 3 bases between V and J, which are trimmed by 5 bases and 2 bases respectively. Per the germline V gene, SGHTA is the CDR1 and FQGTGA is the CDR2. Measured from the cysteine to the phenylalanine, the CDR3 is 12 residues long. Only the CDR3 part of the read is kept: 36 bases, read in frame from the first base. TCR beta CDR3 regions were amplified from genomic DNA with the immunoSEQ assay, a bias-controlled multiplex PCR using V- and J-specific primers. A second PCR step added a proprietary barcode and Illumina adapter sequences to the CDR3 amplicons. An Illumina MiSeq instrument was used for sequencing of the CDR3 libraries. As for the authors' bioinformatics: Export and quality control were done with immunoSEQ Analyzer 3.0, while downstream analyses used R Bioconductor and Immunarch. Only productive rearrangements in the normalized downsampled data set were used to calculate repertoire metrics. In the normalized cohort, clonotypes with more than 5 templates were defined as pathologically expanded. The Inverse Simpson Index was used to measure repertoire diversity. CMV-specificity analyses were carried out on the non-normalized data set to capture all clonotypes. In TCRdb, the immuneACCESS table is reduced to in-frame sequences with V and J assigned. These tables do not hold every clone; where another copy was compared, an unresolved V gene accounts for under half, and the others remain unexplained. The V and J calls and clone size are taken from that table; D and trimming were inferred from the DNA. Within this sample are about 16,000 clones, with about 76% of them counted one time only. Of the sample, about 9.3% is held by the ten largest clones.

The rearranged segments are TRBV7-3 and TRBJ2-2; the D segment cannot be called with confidence. The receptor was derived from a woman aged 55-75 years in good health. Some clones in this sample may be carry-over from other donors' samples. The sample comprised peripheral blood mononuclear cells. The nucleotide sequence is TGTGCCAGCAGCCTAAACACCGGGGAGCTGTTTTTT. Its coded protein is CASSLNTGELFF.